Listed below are T cell receptor beta chains from one sample, sequenced in a study of OX40 agonist ivuxolimab in advanced cancers. The table came from immunoSEQ multiplex PCR; TCRdb's copy has only in-frame clones and leaves some out. The table records around 68,000 clones, around nine tenths of them present only once. The material sequenced was CD4+ or CD8+ T cells sorted from blood, taken in a trial of the OX40 agonist ivuxolimab. Source of these receptors: an adult with an advanced solid tumor such as melanoma, head and neck, liver or kidney cancer. CDR3s include the opening cysteine and the closing phenylalanine or tryptophan. The D gene is left open where the match is weak. Clone size, where shown, is once, few, many, or a class for clones that have expanded.

V gene	J gene	clone size	D gene	CDR3 DNA	CDR3 protein
TRBV10-1	TRBJ2-3	.	.	TGCGCCAGCAGTGAGGTTAGGGGAAGGTTCACAGATACGCAGTATTTT	CASSEVRGRFTDTQYF
TRBV7-2	TRBJ1-2	.	.	TGTGCCAGCAGCTCCGCTTGGGGAAATGGCTACACCTTC	CASSSAWGNGYTF
TRBV4-2	TRBJ2-5	few	TRBD2	TGTGCCAGCAGCCAAGATATCGGGAGGCGGCAAGAGACCCAGTACTTC	CASSQDIGRRQETQYF
TRBV11-2	TRBJ1-3	.	.	TGTGCCAGCAGCTTGGTCGCGGGGACTGGAAACACCATATATTTT	CASSLVAGTGNTIYF
TRBV28	TRBJ2-4	.	TRBD2	TGTGCCACCACGTCTAACGCCGGGACTAGAGACATTCAGTACTTC	CATTSNAGTRDIQYF
TRBV23-1	TRBJ2-3	.	.	TGCGCCAGCAGTCAATCCAGGGATGGGAGCACAGATACGCAGTATTTT	CASSQSRDGSTDTQYF
TRBV10-3	TRBJ2-7	.	TRBD1	TGTGCCATCAGTGAGCAACAGGGGGACGACGAGCAGTACTTC	CAISEQQGDDEQYF
TRBV19	TRBJ2-2	.	.	TGTGCCAGTAAGGAGGGAAAATGGGACACCGGGGAGCTGTTTTTT	CASKEGKWDTGELFF
TRBV11-3	TRBJ2-3	.	.	TGTGCCAGCAGCCCTTCGGGGGAATACACAGATACGCAGTATTTT	CASSPSGEYTDTQYF
TRBV5-1	TRBJ2-1	.	TRBD2	TGCGCCAGCAGCTTGCAGCGGGAGAGCGGTGAGCAGTTCTTC	CASSLQRESGEQFF
TRBV6-6	TRBJ2-7	.	.	TGTGCCAGCAGTTACGGGAGAGCCTACGAGCAGTACTTC	CASSYGRAYEQYF
TRBV19	TRBJ1-3	.	.	TGTGCCAGTCGTTCGCAGGGACCTGGAAACACCATATATTTT	CASRSQGPGNTIYF
TRBV28	TRBJ1-2	once	.	TGTGCCAGCAGTTTGGAGCTTGCGGTAGCCAGATGGGGCTACACCTTC	CASSLELAVARWGYTF
TRBV19	TRBJ2-4	.	.	TGTGCCAGTACCAGGACATTGCCTAAGGGAATTCAGTACTTC	CASTRTLPKGIQYF
TRBV30	TRBJ1-5	.	.	TGTGCCTGGAGCCAGAACGTCGGCAATCAGCCCCAGCATTTT	CAWSQNVGNQPQHF
TRBV19	TRBJ2-4	.	.	TGTGCCAGTAGCGTCCAGGGGAGGGGCATTCAGTACTTC	CASSVQGRGIQYF
TRBV5-5	TRBJ1-2	.	TRBD1	TGTGCCAGCAGCTTGGGGGACAGGGTAACTGGCTACACCTTC	CASSLGDRVTGYTF
TRBV29-1	TRBJ1-2	.	.	TGCAGCGTTGATCAGGTTGTGGGGGCTGGCTACACCTTC	CSVDQVVGAGYTF
TRBV9	TRBJ2-5	.	.	TGTGCCAGCAGCGTCGGGGGACAGGAGACCCAGTACTTC	CASSVGGQETQYF
TRBV15	TRBJ2-3	once	TRBD2	TGTGCCACCAGCAGGGGGCTGGGGGTAGCGGGAGATACGCAGTATTTT	CATSRGLGVAGDTQYF
TRBV6-5	TRBJ1-1	.	TRBD1	TGTGCCAGCAGGCGTACAGGGGGCGGCACTGAAGCTTTCTTT	CASRRTGGGTEAFF
TRBV28	TRBJ1-1	.	.	TGTGCCAGCAGGGCCAGGGGCGGGAACACTGAAGCTTTCTTT	CASRARGGNTEAFF
TRBV21-1	TRBJ1-2	.	.	TGTGCCAATCACAGGGAAAACTATGGCTACACCTTC	CANHRENYGYTF
TRBV11-2	TRBJ2-7	.	TRBD2	TGTGCCAGCAGCCTCAGCGGGACCTACGAGCAGTACTTC	CASSLSGTYEQYF